This TCR beta chain was found in a study of blood T cell repertoires in COVID-19. Whole-study context: The United States, Italy and Spain provided the acute and convalescent COVID-19 samples. PBMCs, B-cell-depleted T cells, or T cells were the source of the cDNA or gDNA that made up the material.

As handled by the study authors: Amplified reference gene primers provided the basis for estimating nucleated cell counts. The method was immunoSEQ multiplex PCR; TCRdb's version includes in-frame clones alone and lacks a portion of them. The V and J calls and clone size are taken from that table; D and trimming were inferred from the DNA. The profile shows 75,000 to 95,000 clones, approximately 90% of them singletons. Germline V gene data show CDR1 as SGHTA and CDR2 as FQGTGA. V lost 4 bases to trimming and J lost 8 bases, with 14 bases between them. This CDR3 has 14 amino acids. Sequenced material: peripheral blood. This chain uses TRBV7-3 with TRBJ2-2; D uncertain. This TCR was recovered from a man aged 55-75 years with acute or convalescent COVID-19. CDR3 in amino acids: CASSSFDQKGELFF. The CDR3 DNA sequence: TGTGCCAGCAGCTCCTTCGATCAGAAAGGGGAGCTGTTTTTT.